This T cell receptor beta chain was captured in a study of T cell clonotyping in hematopoietic cell transplantation. Study results and caveats: After transplant, recipient diversity fell while pathologically expanded clonotypes grew through day 180.

Sequencing used immunoSEQ multiplex PCR; TCRdb keeps in-frame clones, though not all of them. This sample has 13,000 to 15,000 clones, with around 97% found just once. Regarding this clone: The target antigen is unknown.

Blood collection times were about day -28 and days 30, 100, 180 posttransplant. The sequencing used peripheral blood mononuclear cells, collected 30 days after allogeneic stem cell transplant. The receptor was isolated from a female patient aged 45-65 years who had an allogeneic stem cell transplant from an unrelated donor, so T cells may come from the graft donor. Some clones in this sample may be carry-over from other donors' samples.

The CDR3 loop reads CASSYRGGPGQSGYTF. The CDR3 DNA sequence: TGTGCCAGCAGTTACCGAGGGGGACCGGGACAGAGTGGCTACACCTTC. The chain joins TRBV6-6 to TRBJ1-2; the match to TRBD1 covers 7 bases. Looked up from germline, CDR1 is MNHNY and CDR2 is SVGAGI (reference sequence). V trimming: 2 bases; J trimming: 7 bases; junction bases outside the gene matches: 13. This CDR3 is built from 16 residues.